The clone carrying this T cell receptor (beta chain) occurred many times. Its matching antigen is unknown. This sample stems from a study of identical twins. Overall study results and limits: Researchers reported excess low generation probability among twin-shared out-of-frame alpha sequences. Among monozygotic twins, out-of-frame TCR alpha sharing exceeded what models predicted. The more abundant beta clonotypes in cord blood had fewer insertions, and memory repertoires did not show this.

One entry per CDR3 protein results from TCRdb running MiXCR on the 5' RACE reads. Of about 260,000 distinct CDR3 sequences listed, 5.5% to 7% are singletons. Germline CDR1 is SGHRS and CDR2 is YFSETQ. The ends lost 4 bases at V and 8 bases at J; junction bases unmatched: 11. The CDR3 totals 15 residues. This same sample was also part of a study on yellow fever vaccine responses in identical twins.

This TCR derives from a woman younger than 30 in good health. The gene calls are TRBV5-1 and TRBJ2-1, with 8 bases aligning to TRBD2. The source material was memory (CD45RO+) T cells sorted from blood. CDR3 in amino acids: CASSSHGGAVYEQFF. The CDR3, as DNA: TGCGCCAGCAGCAGCCACGGGGGGGCCGTCTATGAGCAGTTCTTC.